A single sample is the source of the 26 T cell receptor beta chains below, sequenced in a study of breast tumors, draining lymph nodes, adjacent tissues. TCRdb re-called the multiplex PCR reads through MiXCR, storing one row per CDR3 protein. The sample yields under 15,000 distinct CDR3 sequences, about 70% seen once. The sequenced sample consisted of tumor-adjacent breast tissue. Source of these receptors: a female donor with breast cancer. Some clones in this sample may be carry-over from other donors' samples.

With respect to this clonotype: One end of the junction does not line up with germline, which may come from a read error. This sequence joins TRBV5-1 and TRBJ2-3; the D is unclear. The CDR3 is 13 residues long. Germline assignment: CDR1 SGHRS and CDR2 YFSETQ. The CDR3 bases are TGCGCCAGCAGCAAAGATGAGGTCGAACCAGTGGATTTT. Its translation is CASSKDEVEPVDF.

The chain joins TRBV10-2 to TRBJ1-6, with unresolved D. The V gene lost 3 bases and the J gene lost 6 bases, with 9 bases spanning the gap. Germline lookup yields CDR1 WSHSY and CDR2 SAAADI. The CDR3 is made up of 14 amino acids. As DNA, the CDR3 is TGCGCCAGCAGTGAAGTGTTCTCTAATTCACCCCTCCACTTT. It specifies CASSEVFSNSPLHF.

V is TRBV9 and J is TRBJ1-3; 11 bases agree with TRBD1. The J segment lost 4 bases and the V segment lost 1 base, leaving 4 bases of the junction unmatched. The CDR3 length is 16 residues. CDR1 is SGDLS, CDR2 YYNGEE, per germline. CDR3 nucleotide sequence: TGTGCCAGCAGCGTATCTGGACAGGGGGCAGGAAACACCATATATTTT. Protein: CASSVSGQGAGNTIYF.

J is TRBJ1-6 and V is TRBV30; D is possibly TRBD1 (6 bases). The CDR3 is 16 amino acids. The germline CDR1 and CDR2 sequences are GTSNPN and SVGIG (reference sequence). V lost 1 base, J lost 6 bases, and 16 bases lay in between. CDR3 sequence: CAWSDHTGSRNSPLHF. The DNA for the CDR3 is TGTGCCTGGAGTGACCATACAGGGTCTCGTAATTCACCCCTCCACTTT.

Relative to its sample, this clonotype is medium-sized (0.01 to 0.1%). The chain employs TRBV14 and TRBJ2-3; D remains ambiguous. The CDR3 extends over 15 amino acids. The V gene lost 0 bases and the J gene lost 1 base, with 8 bases spanning the gap. Germline CDR1 and CDR2: SGHDN and FVKESK. CDR3 loop: CASSQDGRRTDTQYF. In nucleotides, the CDR3 is TGTGCCAGCAGCCAAGATGGGCGGCGCACAGATACGCAGTATTTT.

This clonotype was seen a handful of times. A junction boundary mismatches the germline segment, possibly from a read error. For the CDR3, the DNA is TGTGCCAGCAGCTTAGTGGGGGGCTATCCGACAGATACGCAGTATTTT. Protein sequence: CASSLVGGYPTDTQYF. The chain uses TRBV12-3 or TRBV12-4 and TRBJ2-3; D possibly uses TRBD1 or TRBD2 (6 bases each). The CDR3 has 16 amino acids.

To note about this clonotype: The germline gene is not matched at one end of the junction; a read error may be the cause. The chain has TRBV2 and TRBJ2-3, with D unclear. This CDR3 spans 15 amino acids. Germline CDR1 is SNHLY and CDR2 is FYNNEI. CDR3 nucleotides: TGTGCCTGCAGTTACGTGGTGGACCGCACAGATACGCAGTATTTT. Its translation: CACSYVVDRTDTQYF.

Sample share makes this clonotype large (0.1 to 1%). The chain employs TRBV15 and TRBJ2-1; 10 bases align to TRBD2. After removal of 9 bases from V and 2 bases from J, the junction contained 1 base not matched to a gene. Germline CDR1 is LNHNV and CDR2 is YYDKDF (reference sequence). The CDR3 runs to 13 residues. CDR3 DNA: TGTGCCACAGGGACTAGCGCCTACAATGAGCAGTTCTTC. Its protein product is CATGTSAYNEQFF.

This chain uses TRBV2 with TRBJ2-7; D unresolved. V dropped 5 bases and J dropped 4 bases, with 15 bases sitting between them. Germline loops: CDR1 SNHLY, CDR2 FYNNEI. CDR3 length: 14 amino acids. CDR3 residues: CASSYGQLGYEQYF. For the CDR3, the DNA is TGTGCCAGCAGTTACGGGCAGCTGGGGTACGAGCAGTACTTC.

The chain links TRBV7-6 to TRBJ2-2, with 7 bases matching TRBD1. J lost 7 bases, V lost 5 bases, and 7 bases had no gene match. This CDR3 is 14 amino acids long. Germline CDR1 reads SGHVS; CDR2 reads FNYEAQ. The CDR3 bases are TGTGCCAGCAGCATTGAGGGGGCGGTCGGGGAGCTGTTTTTT. Its protein is CASSIEGAVGELFF. The full variable domain, in which reference TRBV7-6 and TRBJ2-2 provide the parts outside the CDR3, is GAGVSQSPRYKVTKRGQDVALRCDPISGHVSLYWYRQALGQGPEFLTYFNYEAQQDKSGLPNDRFSAERPEGSISTLTIQRTEQRDSAMYRCASSIEGAVGELFFGEGSRLTVL.

V usage is TRBV2 and J usage is TRBJ2-7; no firm D call. The CDR3 is 12 residues long. V dropped 2 bases and J dropped 2 bases, with 4 bases sitting between them. CDR1 and CDR2 from the germline V gene are SNHLY and FYNNEI. This chain's CDR3 is CASSETTYEQYF. The DNA for the CDR3 is TGTGCCAGCAGTGAAACTACCTACGAGCAGTACTTC. Full variable domain (remainder filled in from reference TRBV2 and TRBJ2-7): EPEVTQTPSHQVTQMGQEVILRCVPISNHLYFYWYRQILGQKVEFLVSFYNNEISEKSEIFDDQFSVERPDGSNFTLKIRSTKLEDSAMYFCASSETTYEQYFGPGTRLTVT.

The genes are TRBV19 and TRBJ2-3, with a possible D match to TRBD2 (7 bases). There are 17 residues in the CDR3. The V gene lost 4 bases and the J gene lost 5 bases, with 22 bases spanning the gap. The germline V gene encodes CDR1 LNHDA and CDR2 SQIVND (reference sequence). In DNA form, the CDR3 reads TGTGCCAGTAGTACCCTTCCAGGGGCGGGAGCTTTAGATACGCAGTATTTT. Protein sequence: CASSTLPGAGALDTQYF.

The genes are TRBV7-9 and TRBJ1-2; no clear D. CDR1 is SEHNR, CDR2 FQNEAQ, per germline (reference sequence). The germline V and J ends were trimmed by 1 base and 1 base, with 4 bases remaining between them. The CDR3 runs to 13 residues. The CDR3 spells CASSLGRNYGYTF. For the CDR3, the DNA is TGTGCCAGCAGCTTAGGGCGTAACTATGGCTACACCTTC. Using reference TRBV7-9 and TRBJ1-2 for the parts outside the CDR3, the full variable domain is DTGVSQNPRHKITKRGQNVTFRCDPISEHNRLYWYRQTLGQGPEFLTYFQNEAQLEKSRLLSDRFSAERPKGSFSTLEIQRTEQGDSAMYLCASSLGRNYGYTFGSGTRLTVV.

This clonotype has only one observation. This chain links TRBV2 with TRBJ2-2, with 8 positions matching TRBD2. The germline V gene has CDR1 SNHLY and CDR2 FYNNEI. CDR3 size: 14 residues. Losses at the gene ends were 9 bases for V and 0 bases for J; bases not matched to a gene: 3. CDR3 DNA: TGTGCCAGTAATAGCGGGACGAACACCGGGGAGCTGTTTTTT. Translation gives CASNSGTNTGELFF.

This clonotype was recorded at least ten times. The J gene is TRBJ2-1, the V gene TRBV4-2; D not resolved. The V gene's germline CDR1 is LGHNA and CDR2 YNFKEQ. The germline V and J ends were trimmed by 1 base and 4 bases, with 11 bases remaining between them. The length of the CDR3 is 15 residues. CDR3 amino acids: CASSQVLGSYNEQFF. The CDR3, as DNA: TGTGCCAGCAGCCAAGTCTTGGGGTCATACAATGAGCAGTTCTTC.

This clonotype was picked up one time. The rearrangement uses TRBV4-3 and TRBJ2-3; 8 bases align to TRBD2. The CDR3 spans 15 residues. The ends lost 2 bases at V and 4 bases at J; junction bases unmatched: 5. Germline CDR1 and CDR2: LGHNA and YSLEER. CDR3 sequence reads: CASSQTLGRADTQYF. CDR3 sequence (DNA): TGCGCCAGCAGCCAAACCCTCGGGAGGGCAGATACGCAGTATTTT.

V and J are TRBV7-2 and TRBJ2-3, with TRBD2 identical over 11 bases. Per the germline V gene, CDR1 is SGHTA and CDR2 is FQGNSA. CDR3 length: 16 amino acids. The ends lost 6 bases at V and 5 bases at J; junction bases unmatched: 10. CDR3 bases: TGTGCCAGCAGTAAAACTAGCGGGAGTCGTAAAGATACGCAGTATTTT. This sequence encodes CASSKTSGSRKDTQYF.

The table lists this clonotype with many counts. This chain uses TRBV27 with TRBJ2-2; 11 nucleotides match TRBD2. After removal of 6 bases from V and 10 bases from J, the junction contained 7 bases not matched to a gene. Germline loops: CDR1 MNHEY, CDR2 SMNVEV (reference sequence). The CDR3 loop spans 14 amino acids. CDR3 in DNA: TGTGCCAGCAGAGAAGGGACTAGCGGCAAGGAGCTGTTTTTT. This codes for CASREGTSGKELFF.

The rearrangement links TRBV5-1 to TRBJ2-3, with TRBD2 matching over 7 bases. Germline CDR1 reads SGHRS; CDR2 reads YFSETQ. The CDR3 contains 14 residues. The V and J ends lost 1 base and 6 bases, in that order; junction bases with no gene match: 5. CDR3 coding DNA: TGCGCCAGCAGCTTGTGGACTAGGTCCGATACGCAGTATTTT. Translating gives CASSLWTRSDTQYF.

This clonotype is a singleton in its sample. The chain couples TRBV4-2 to TRBJ2-1, with 8 bases matching TRBD2. The CDR3 sequence is 16 residues long. Unmatched junction bases numbered 10, after V lost 0 bases and J lost 9 bases. Looked up from germline, CDR1 is LGHNA and CDR2 is YNFKEQ. CDR3 coding DNA: TGTGCCAGCAGCCAAGATCCCAGCGGGAGAGGGATTGAGCAGTTCTTC. It codes for CASSQDPSGRGIEQFF.

This clonotype is a singleton in its sample. The rearrangement uses TRBV19 and TRBJ1-4; 7 nucleotides align to TRBD1. The CDR3 covers 14 residues. Trimming cost V 7 bases and J 10 bases; bases outside gene matches: 12. Germline CDR1 is LNHDA and CDR2 is SQIVND (reference sequence). CDR3 DNA sequence: TGTGCCAGTACCTCTACGGGACAGCGGGGAAAACTGTTTTTT. Amino acid sequence: CASTSTGQRGKLFF.

As for this clonotype: One junction end disagrees with the germline gene, perhaps due to a read error. The V and J genes are TRBV7-9 and TRBJ2-2; D is ambiguous. The CDR3 sequence is 15 residues long. Germline V gives CDR1 SEHNR, CDR2 FQNEAQ (reference sequence). The CDR3 reads CASSSFAANTGELFF. The CDR3 DNA reads as TGCGCCAGCAGCTCTTTCGCAGCGAACACCGGGGAGCTGTTTTTT.

With regard to this clonotype: One end of the junction is discordant with germline, which a read error may explain. The V gene is TRBV6-1, the J gene TRBJ2-7; 9 bases match TRBD1. This CDR3 is 14 amino acids long. In germline, CDR1 is MNHNS, CDR2 SASEGT. CDR3 in DNA: TGTGCCGGCAGTACGGGACAGGGAATGTACGAGCAGTACTTC. As protein: CAGSTGQGMYEQYF.

V gene TRBV5-6 combines with J gene TRBJ2-7; a possible D gene is TRBD2 (6 bases). V gave up 2 bases and J gave up 7 bases, with 13 bases separating them. The CDR3 contains 13 residues. CDR1 is SGHDT and CDR2 is YYEEEE in the germline V gene. Here the CDR3 reads CASSFGSGGEQYF. As DNA, the CDR3 is TGTGCCAGCAGCTTCGGGAGTGGAGGAGAGCAGTACTTC.

By sample fraction, this clonotype is medium-sized. V gene TRBV6-1 combines with J gene TRBJ2-7, with D unresolved. V shed 4 bases and J shed 0 bases, with 7 bases lying between them. The V gene's germline CDR1 is MNHNS and CDR2 SASEGT. The CDR3 has 13 residues. The CDR3 loop reads CASSVSASYEQYF. The CDR3 DNA is TGTGCCAGCAGTGTGAGTGCCTCCTACGAGCAGTACTTC.

This clonotype ranks as medium-sized. This sequence joins TRBV19 and TRBJ2-7; 10 bases fit TRBD2. V trimming: 5 bases; J trimming: 4 bases; junction bases outside the gene matches: 8. Per the germline V gene, CDR1 is LNHDA and CDR2 is SQIVND (reference sequence). The CDR3 covers 15 residues. The CDR3, as DNA: TGTGCCAGTAGTTCTGATCCTAGCGGGAGATACGAGCAGTACTTC. Translation: CASSSDPSGRYEQYF.